This T cell receptor (beta chain) stems from a study of T cells after yellow fever vaccination. Study-level information: Low-cell-number fractions underwent preparation using SMART-Seq v4 Ultra Low Input.

This clonotype was seen only a few times. Its antigen is still unknown. A process of 5'RACE template switching, which added a universal primer site and UMIs, was used to make TCR cDNA. TCRdb processed the 5' RACE reads anew with MiXCR; each CDR3 protein has one entry. The sample carries under 500,000 distinct CDR3 sequences, around 19% recorded once. Points from the study as a whole: From the bulk population, abundant clonotypes could contaminate and appear within FACS-sorted repertoires. Subsequent to the booster, the majority of primary-vaccination clones reappeared (around 96% CD4, 88% CD8).

The CDR3 consists of 15 residues. Looked up from germline, CDR1 is KGHSH and CDR2 is LQKENI. Germline trimming cut 6 bases from V and 4 bases from J; bases unmatched to any gene: 5. This sequence originates from a man aged 18 to 30 who received the YFV17D yellow fever vaccine. The chain is built from TRBV18 and TRBJ2-2; the match to TRBD1 covers 10 bases. This specimen consisted of PBMCs, obtained before the yellow fever booster vaccination. The chain's CDR3 is CASSAGQGTTGELFF. The CDR3 DNA reads as TGTGCCAGCTCGGCGGGACAGGGGACCACCGGGGAGCTGTTTTTT.